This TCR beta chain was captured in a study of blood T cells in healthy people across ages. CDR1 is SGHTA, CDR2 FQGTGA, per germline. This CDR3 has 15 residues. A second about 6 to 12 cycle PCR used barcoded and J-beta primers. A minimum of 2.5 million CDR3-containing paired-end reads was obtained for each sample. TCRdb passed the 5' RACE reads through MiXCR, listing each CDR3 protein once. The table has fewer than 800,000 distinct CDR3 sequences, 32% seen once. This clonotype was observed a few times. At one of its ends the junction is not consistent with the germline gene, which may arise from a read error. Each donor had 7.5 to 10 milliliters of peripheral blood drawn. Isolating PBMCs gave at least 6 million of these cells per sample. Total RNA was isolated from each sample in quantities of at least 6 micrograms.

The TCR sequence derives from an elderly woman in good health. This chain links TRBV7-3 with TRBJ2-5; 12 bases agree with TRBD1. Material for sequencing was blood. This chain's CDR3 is CTSSSGTGGLETQYF. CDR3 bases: TGTACCAGCAGCTCCGGGACAGGGGGCCTTGAGACCCAGTACTTC.